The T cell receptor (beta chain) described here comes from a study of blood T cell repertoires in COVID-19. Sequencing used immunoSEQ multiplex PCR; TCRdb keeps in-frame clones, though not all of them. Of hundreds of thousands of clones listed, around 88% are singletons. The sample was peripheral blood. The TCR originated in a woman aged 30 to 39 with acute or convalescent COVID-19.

CDR3 region: CATSEGTGWRNYGYTF. In nucleotides, the CDR3 is TGTGCCACCAGTGAAGGGACAGGGTGGCGAAACTATGGCTACACCTTC. The rearrangement links TRBV24-1 to TRBJ1-2; 9 positions agree with TRBD1. Germline loops: CDR1 KGHDR, CDR2 SFDVKD. The V and J ends lost 4 bases and 2 bases, in that order; junction bases with no gene match: 7. This CDR3 contains 16 residues.